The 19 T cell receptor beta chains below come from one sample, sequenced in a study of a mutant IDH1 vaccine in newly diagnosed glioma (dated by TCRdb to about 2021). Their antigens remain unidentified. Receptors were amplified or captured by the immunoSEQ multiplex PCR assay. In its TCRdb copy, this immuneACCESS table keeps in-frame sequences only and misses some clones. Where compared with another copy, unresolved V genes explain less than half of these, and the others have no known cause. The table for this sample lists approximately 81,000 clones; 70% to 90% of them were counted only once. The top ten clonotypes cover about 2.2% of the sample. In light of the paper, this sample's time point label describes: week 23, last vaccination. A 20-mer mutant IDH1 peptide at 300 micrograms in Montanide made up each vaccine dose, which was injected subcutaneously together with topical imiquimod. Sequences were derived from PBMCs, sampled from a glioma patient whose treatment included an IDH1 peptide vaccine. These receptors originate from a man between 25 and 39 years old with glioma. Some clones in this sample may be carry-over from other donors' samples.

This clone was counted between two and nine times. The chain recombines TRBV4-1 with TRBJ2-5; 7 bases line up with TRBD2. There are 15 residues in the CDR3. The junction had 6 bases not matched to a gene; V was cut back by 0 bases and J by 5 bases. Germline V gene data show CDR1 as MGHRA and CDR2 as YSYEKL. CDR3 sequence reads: CASSQDGGDYETQYF. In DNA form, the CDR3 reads TGCGCCAGCAGCCAAGATGGGGGGGACTACGAGACCCAGTACTTC.

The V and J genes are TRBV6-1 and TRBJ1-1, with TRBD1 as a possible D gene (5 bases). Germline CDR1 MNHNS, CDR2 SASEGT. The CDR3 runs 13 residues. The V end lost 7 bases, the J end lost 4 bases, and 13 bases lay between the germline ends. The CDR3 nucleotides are TGTGCCAGCATTTTTCGGGGGAGCACTGAAGCTTTCTTT. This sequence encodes CASIFRGSTEAFF.

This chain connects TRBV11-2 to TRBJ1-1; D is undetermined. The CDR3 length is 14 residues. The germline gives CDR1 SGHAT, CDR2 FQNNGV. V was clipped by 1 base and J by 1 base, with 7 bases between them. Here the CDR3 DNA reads TGTGCCAGCAGCTTAGCCCCGAGGAACACTGAAGCTTTCTTT. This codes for CASSLAPRNTEAFF. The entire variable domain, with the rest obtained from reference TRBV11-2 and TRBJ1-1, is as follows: EAGVAQSPRYKIIEKRQSVAFWCNPISGHATLYWYQQILGQGPKLLIQFQNNGVVDDSQLPKDRFSAERLKGVDSTLKIQPAKLEDSAVYLCASSLAPRNTEAFFGQGTRLTVV.

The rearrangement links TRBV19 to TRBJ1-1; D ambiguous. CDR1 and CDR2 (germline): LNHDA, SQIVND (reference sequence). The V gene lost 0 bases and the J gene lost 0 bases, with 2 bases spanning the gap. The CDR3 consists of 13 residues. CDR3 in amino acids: CASSIELNTEAFF. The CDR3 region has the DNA TGTGCCAGTAGTATAGAACTGAACACTGAAGCTTTCTTT.

The CDR3 spells CASSQTGAAQPQHF. The CDR3 nucleotides are TGTGCCAGCAGCCAGACAGGGGCCGCCCAGCCCCAGCATTTT. V and J are TRBV28 and TRBJ1-5, with 8 bases identical to TRBD1. This CDR3 contains 14 residues. Germline V CDR1 and CDR2: MDHEN, SYDVKM. The trim removed 6 bases at V and 7 bases at J, leaving 8 bases unmatched. Supplemented by reference TRBV28 and TRBJ1-5, the full variable domain reads DVKVTQSSRYLVKRTGEKVFLECVQDMDHENMFWYRQDPGLGLRLIYFSYDVKMKEKGDIPEGYSVSREKKERFSLILESASTNQTSMYLCASSQTGAAQPQHFGDGTRLSIL.

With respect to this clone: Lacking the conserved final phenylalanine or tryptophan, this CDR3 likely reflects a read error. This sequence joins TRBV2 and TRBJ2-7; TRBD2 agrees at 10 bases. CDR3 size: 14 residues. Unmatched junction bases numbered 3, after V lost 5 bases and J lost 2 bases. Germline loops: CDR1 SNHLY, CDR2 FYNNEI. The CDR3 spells CASSSGTSAYEQYS. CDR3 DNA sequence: TGTGCCAGCAGTTCCGGGACTAGCGCCTACGAGCAGTACTCC.

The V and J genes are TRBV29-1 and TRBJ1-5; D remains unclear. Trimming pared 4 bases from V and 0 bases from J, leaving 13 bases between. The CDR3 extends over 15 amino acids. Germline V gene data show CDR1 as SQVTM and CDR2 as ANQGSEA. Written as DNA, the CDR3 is TGCAGCGTTGTACTGGCGTCTGGTAGCAATCAGCCCCAGCATTTT. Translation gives CSVVLASGSNQPQHF.

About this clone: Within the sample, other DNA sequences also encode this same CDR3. CDR3 protein: CALAGSYEQYF. The CDR3 nucleotides read TGTGCCCTAGCGGGATCCTACGAGCAGTACTTC. The chain joins TRBV30 to TRBJ2-7; 9 bases align to TRBD2. After removal of 8 bases from V and 1 base from J, the junction contained 0 bases not matched to a gene. Germline-derived CDR1 and CDR2 are GTSNPN and SVGIG (reference sequence). The CDR3 covers 11 residues.

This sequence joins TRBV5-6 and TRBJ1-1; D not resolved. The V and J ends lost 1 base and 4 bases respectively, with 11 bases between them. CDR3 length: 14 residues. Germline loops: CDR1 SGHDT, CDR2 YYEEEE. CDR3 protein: CASSLYSGSTEAFF. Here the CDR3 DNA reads TGTGCCAGCAGCTTGTACTCGGGGAGCACTGAAGCTTTCTTT. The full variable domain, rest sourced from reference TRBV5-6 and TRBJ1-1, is DAGVTQSPTHLIKTRGQQVTLRCSPKSGHDTVSWYQQALGQGPQFIFQYYEEEERQRGNFPDRFSGHQFPNYSSELNVNALLLGDSALYLCASSLYSGSTEAFFGQGTRLTVV.

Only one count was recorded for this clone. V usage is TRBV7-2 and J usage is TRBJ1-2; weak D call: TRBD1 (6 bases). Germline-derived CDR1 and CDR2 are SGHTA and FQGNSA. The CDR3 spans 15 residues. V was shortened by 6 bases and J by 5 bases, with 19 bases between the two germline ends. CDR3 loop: CASRRPYGQNYGYTF. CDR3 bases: TGTGCCAGCAGGCGACCGTATGGACAGAATTATGGCTACACCTTC. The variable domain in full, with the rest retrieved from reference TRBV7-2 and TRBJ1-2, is GAGVSQSPSNKVTEKGKDVELRCDPISGHTALYWYRQSLGQGLEFLIYFQGNSAPDKSGLPSDRFSAERTGGSVSTLTIQRTQQEDSAVYLCASRRPYGQNYGYTFGSGTRLTVV.

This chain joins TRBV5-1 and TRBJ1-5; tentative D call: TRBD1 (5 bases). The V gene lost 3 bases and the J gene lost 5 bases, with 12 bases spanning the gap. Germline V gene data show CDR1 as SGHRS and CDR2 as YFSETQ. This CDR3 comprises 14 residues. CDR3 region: CASSYSGLDQPQHF. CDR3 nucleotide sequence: TGCGCCAGCAGCTATTCAGGGTTAGATCAGCCCCAGCATTTT.

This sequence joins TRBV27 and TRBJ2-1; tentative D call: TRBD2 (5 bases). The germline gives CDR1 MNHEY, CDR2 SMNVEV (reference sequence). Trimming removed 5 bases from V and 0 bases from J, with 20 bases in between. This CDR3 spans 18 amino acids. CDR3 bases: TGTGCCAGCAGTAGGACTTTCACTTATCGAAGCTCCTACAATGAGCAGTTCTTC. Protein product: CASSRTFTYRSSYNEQFF.

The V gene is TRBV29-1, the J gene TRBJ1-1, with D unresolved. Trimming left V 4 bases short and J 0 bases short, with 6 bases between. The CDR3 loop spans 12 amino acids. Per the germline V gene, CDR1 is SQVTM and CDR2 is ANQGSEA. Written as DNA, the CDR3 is TGCAGCGTTGTCGACTTGAACACTGAAGCTTTCTTT. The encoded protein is CSVVDLNTEAFF. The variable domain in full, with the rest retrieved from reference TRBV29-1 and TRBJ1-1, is SAVISQKPSRDICQRGTSLTIQCQVDSQVTMMFWYRQQPGQSLTLIATANQGSEATYESGFVIDKFPISRPNLTFSTLTVSNMSPEDSSIYLCSVVDLNTEAFFGQGTRLTVV.

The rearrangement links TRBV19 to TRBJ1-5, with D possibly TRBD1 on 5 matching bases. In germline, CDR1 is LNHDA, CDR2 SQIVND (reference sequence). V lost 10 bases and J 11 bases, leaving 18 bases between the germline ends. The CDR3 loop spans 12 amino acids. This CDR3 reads CATSGPGVSQHF. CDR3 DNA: TGTGCCACCTCGGGGCCTGGCGTATCCCAGCATTTT.

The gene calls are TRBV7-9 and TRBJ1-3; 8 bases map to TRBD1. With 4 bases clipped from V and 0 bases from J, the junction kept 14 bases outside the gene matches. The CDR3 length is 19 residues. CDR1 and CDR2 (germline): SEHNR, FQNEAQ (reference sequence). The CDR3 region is CASSSPAGTGSYSGNTIYF. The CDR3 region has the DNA TGTGCCAGCAGCTCCCCAGCCGGGACAGGTTCCTACTCTGGAAACACCATATATTTT.

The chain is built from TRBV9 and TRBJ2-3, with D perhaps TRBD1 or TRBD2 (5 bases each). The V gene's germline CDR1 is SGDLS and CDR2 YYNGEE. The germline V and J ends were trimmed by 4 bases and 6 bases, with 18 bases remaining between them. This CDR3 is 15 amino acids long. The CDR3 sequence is CASSTRDQTMDTQYF. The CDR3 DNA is TGTGCCAGCAGCACCCGGGACCAAACAATGGATACGCAGTATTTT. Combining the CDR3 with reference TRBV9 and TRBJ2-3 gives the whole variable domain DSGVTQTPKHLITATGQRVTLRCSPRSGDLSVYWYQQSLDQGLQFLIQYYNGEERAKGNILERFSAQQFPDLHSELNLSSLELGDSALYFCASSTRDQTMDTQYFGPGTRLTVL.

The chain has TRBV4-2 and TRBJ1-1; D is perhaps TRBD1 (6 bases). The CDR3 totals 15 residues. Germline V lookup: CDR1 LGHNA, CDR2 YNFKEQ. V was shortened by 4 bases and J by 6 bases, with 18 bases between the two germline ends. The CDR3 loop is CASSPTPDRVAEAFF. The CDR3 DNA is TGTGCCAGCAGCCCTACACCGGACAGAGTAGCTGAAGCTTTCTTT.

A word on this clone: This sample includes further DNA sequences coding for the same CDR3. The DNA of the CDR3 is TGTGCCAGTAGTATATTCGGAGAAAAACTGTTTTTT. Translation gives CASSIFGEKLFF. The chain recombines TRBV19 with TRBJ1-4; D is unclear. Germline V gene sequence: CDR1 LNHDA, CDR2 SQIVND (reference sequence). Trimming left V 2 bases short and J 8 bases short, with 6 bases between. This CDR3 is 12 amino acids long.

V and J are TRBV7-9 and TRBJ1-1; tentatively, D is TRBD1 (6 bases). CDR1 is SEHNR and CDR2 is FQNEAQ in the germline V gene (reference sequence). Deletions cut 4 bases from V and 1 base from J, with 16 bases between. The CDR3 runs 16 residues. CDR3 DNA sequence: TGTGCCAGCAGCTCCGGAGAGACAGGAACGAACACTGAAGCTTTCTTT. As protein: CASSSGETGTNTEAFF.